A selection of T cell receptor beta chains follows, all from one sample in a study of regulatory T cells in long-lasting Graves disease. TCRdb re-derived calls from the multiplex PCR reads in MiXCR, one entry per CDR3 protein. The profile shows 350,000 to 450,000 distinct CDR3 sequences, 12% of them singletons. This sample also belongs to another study, concerning T cells in Graves' hyperthyroidism and ophthalmopathy.

Sequences were derived from peripheral blood mononuclear cells (PBMCs), sampled at new diagnosis, from a patient treated with antithyroid drugs. These receptors were obtained from a woman aged 18-29 years with Graves disease. The CDR3 runs from the conserved cysteine through the conserved F or W. The D gene is left open where the match is weak. Clone size appears in some rows only: once, few, many, or a class for an expanded clone.

V,J,D,size,DNA,CDR3
TRBV3-1,TRBJ1-1,-,-,TGTGCCAGCAGCCAAGGGGGTGGGGCGTTCTGGGACACTGAAGCTTTCTTT,CASSQGGGAFWDTEAFF
TRBV29-1,TRBJ1-2,-,few,TGCAGCGTTGAAGATCCTATAGGGTATGGCTACACCTTC,CSVEDPIGYGYTF
TRBV6-1,TRBJ2-1,TRBD2,many,TGTGCCAGCAGTGGTTATAGCGGGAGGGCCGAGAGGGAGGAGCAGTTCTTC,CASSGYSGRAEREEQFF
TRBV4-2,TRBJ1-6,TRBD1,-,TGTGCCAGCAGGGGACAGAGAGTAAATTCACCCCTCCACTTT,CASRGQRVNSPLHF
TRBV30,TRBJ1-1,-,many,TGTGCCCGAAGGTGGACCCCGCATGTGAACACTGAAGCTTTCTTT,CARRWTPHVNTEAFF
TRBV27,TRBJ2-3,-,many,TGTGCCAGCAGTCGTACTATTGATGCCGCAGATACGCAGTATTTT,CASSRTIDAADTQYF
TRBV7-2,TRBJ2-2,-,many,TGTGCCAGCAGCTGGGTCCGAGTGGGAGAACCCTCCGGGGAGCTGTTTTTT,CASSWVRVGEPSGELFF
TRBV7-2,TRBJ1-1,-,-,TGTGCCAGCAGCTTATCGAGGGAGACTCTTCCTGAAGCTTTCTTT,CASSLSRETLPEAFF
TRBV12-3/TRBV12-4,TRBJ1-2,-,many,TGTGCCAGCAGTTTAGAGGGGGACGATTATGGCTACACCTTC,CASSLEGDDYGYTF
TRBV14,TRBJ2-5,-,many,TGTGCCAGCAGCCACTTGTTACTGGCGGAGCCCCAAGAGACCCAGTACTTC,CASSHLLLAEPQETQYF
TRBV15,TRBJ1-6,-,few,TGTGCCCGGGGGGCCCGACGGAGCTATAATTCACCCCTCCACTTT,CARGARRSYNSPLHF
TRBV28,TRBJ1-4,-,many,TGTGCCAGCAGCCAGGAAGGGCCGGGGGAAAAACTGTTTTTT,CASSQEGPGEKLFF
TRBV14,TRBJ1-1,-,-,TGTGCCAGCAGCCAAGTTCGAAACACTGAAGCTTTCTTT,CASSQVRNTEAFF
TRBV7-2,TRBJ1-5,-,many,TGTGCCAGCAGCTTAGTGGGACCTCCCACCAATCAGCCCCAGCATTTT,CASSLVGPPTNQPQHF
TRBV5-8,TRBJ2-1,-,few,TGTGCCAGCAGCTTAGGGACATGGGTAGGGAATGAGCAGTTCTTC,CASSLGTWVGNEQFF
TRBV7-2,TRBJ2-7,-,many,TGTGCCAGCAGCTTAGCCTCCCTATCCTACGAGCAGTACTTC,CASSLASLSYEQYF
TRBV20-1,TRBJ2-3,TRBD2,many,TGCAGTAAAAGCGGGAGTTCTACAGATACGCAGTATTTT,CSKSGSSTDTQYF
TRBV3-1,TRBJ2-7,TRBD1,-,TGTGCCAGCAGCCCCGCCCTCCACACAGGGGGCTTTTACGAGCAGTACTTC,CASSPALHTGGFYEQYF
TRBV5-1,TRBJ2-7,TRBD2,-,TGCGCCAGCAGCCCGGTGGGTAGCGGGGGCTACGAGCAGTACTTC,CASSPVGSGGYEQYF
TRBV18,TRBJ1-2,-,many,TGTGCCAGCTCACCGTCGGGGGGCTTTGGCTACACCTTC,CASSPSGGFGYTF
TRBV6-5,TRBJ1-2,-,-,TGTGCCAGCAGTTATCAGGGGCCGGCCTATGGCTACACCTTC,CASSYQGPAYGYTF
TRBV28,TRBJ1-1,TRBD1,many,TGTGCCAGCAGTAAACAGGGGGACACTGAAGCTTTCTTT,CASSKQGDTEAFF
TRBV9,TRBJ2-7,-,-,TGTGCCAGCAGCCCCCGCGTGCCAGGGAGCTCCTACAATGAGCAGTACTTC,CASSPRVPGSSYNEQYF
TRBV5-6,TRBJ1-5,-,-,TGTGCCAGCAGCTTGTATCTCCAGTGGGGCAATCAGCCCCAGCATTTT,CASSLYLQWGNQPQHF
TRBV7-2,TRBJ2-7,TRBD2,-,TGTGCCAGCAGCCCGCGCAGCGGGAACTACGAGCAGTACTTC,CASSPRSGNYEQYF
TRBV18,TRBJ2-4,-,many,TGTGCCAGCTCACCAGGAGCAGGGGGGAACATTCAGTACTTC,CASSPGAGGNIQYF
TRBV11-2,TRBJ2-7,TRBD2,many,TGTGCCAGCAGTCCAAGGCGGGAGGGCCGCAACGAGCAGTACTTC,CASSPRREGRNEQYF
TRBV9,TRBJ1-1,-,many,TGTGCCAGCAGCGTAGGGGGGTTCTGGGGGGACCCTGAAGCTTTCTTT,CASSVGGFWGDPEAFF
TRBV11-1,TRBJ2-5,TRBD1,many,TGTGCCAGCAGCTCCTATGGACAGGGGGGAGAGACCCAGTACTTC,CASSSYGQGGETQYF
TRBV27,TRBJ2-3,-,few,TGTGCCAGCAGTTTAGCCGGACTACCGAGCACAGATACGCAGTATTTT,CASSLAGLPSTDTQYF
TRBV12-3/TRBV12-4,TRBJ2-5,-,-,TGTGCCAGCAGTTTAGGTGGACTACCCGTGAAGACCCAGTACTTC,CASSLGGLPVKTQYF
TRBV11-1,TRBJ2-3,TRBD2,many,TGTGCCAGCAGCCCGGATGTGGGGGGGGGGGCAGATACGCAGTATTTT,CASSPDVGGGADTQYF
TRBV6-2/TRBV6-3,TRBJ2-1,TRBD2,few,TGTGCCAGCCTGGCGTGGCGGGAGGTTTCTTACAATGAGCAGTTCTTC,CASLAWREVSYNEQFF
TRBV20-1,TRBJ2-2,-,-,TGCAGTGCTAGGGGGCCCTACTTTGCCGGGGAGCTGTTTTTT,CSARGPYFAGELFF
TRBV3-1,TRBJ1-3,TRBD1,many,TGTGCCAGCAGCCGACAGGGTGGAAACACCATATATTTT,CASSRQGGNTIYF
TRBV7-3,TRBJ1-1,TRBD1,many,TGTGCCAGCAGCAACCTTGGGGGACAGTTTGCGGCTGAAGCTTTCTTT,CASSNLGGQFAAEAFF
TRBV7-2,TRBJ2-6,-,many,TGTGCCAGCACTACTCGTGGGGGAACCCCCTACGTCCTGACTTTC,CASTTRGGTPYVLTF
TRBV5-1,TRBJ2-5,-,few,TGCGCCAGCAGCCCCGGGACAGTGGGGGGCGAAGAGACCCAGTACTTC,CASSPGTVGGEETQYF
TRBV7-9,TRBJ2-3,-,many,TGTGCCAGCAGCCCCCCGGTCGGGGATACGCAGTATTTT,CASSPPVGDTQYF
TRBV27,TRBJ1-1,-,many,TGTGCCAGCAGTCCTAGGGGGGGTCAGAACACTGAAGCTTTCTTT,CASSPRGGQNTEAFF
TRBV2,TRBJ2-1,TRBD2,many,TGTGCCAGCTTTGGACTAGCGGGAGAGAGGTCCAAGGAGCGCTCCTACAATGAGCAGTTCTTC,CASFGLAGERSKERSYNEQFF
TRBV12-3/TRBV12-4,TRBJ2-7,-,many,TGTGCCAGCAGTTTTCTTCAATGGGGACGAACCTACGAGCAGTACTTC,CASSFLQWGRTYEQYF
TRBV5-5,TRBJ2-6,-,-,TGTGCCAGCAGATTGGGATTTGGGACCCCTCGGGCCAACGTCCTGACTTTC,CASRLGFGTPRANVLTF
TRBV12-3/TRBV12-4,TRBJ1-4,TRBD1,many,TGTGCCAGCAGACGCCTCCGGTGGGACAGGGGAATTGCAACTAATGAAAAACTGTTTTTT,CASRRLRWDRGIATNEKLFF
TRBV29-1,TRBJ1-1,TRBD1,many,TGCAGCGTTGAAGGTTGGGAAAGCCGGGACAGGGGAGGAGGCACTGAAGCTTTCTTT,CSVEGWESRDRGGGTEAFF
TRBV2,TRBJ2-2,TRBD2,few,TGTGCCAGCGGATTAGCGGGGGGGCCCTCGAGGGAGCTGTTTTTT,CASGLAGGPSRELFF
TRBV7-9,TRBJ2-1,-,many,TGTGCCAGCAGCTCAGGGGGAGGGCTAGGAGAAAGGGACAATGAGCAGTTCTTC,CASSSGGGLGERDNEQFF
TRBV20-1,TRBJ2-5,TRBD2,many,TGCAGTGCTCGTCTCGCTGGGGCGGGAGGTGCAGAGACCCAGTACTTC,CSARLAGAGGAETQYF
TRBV7-9,TRBJ1-2,-,many,TGTGCCAGCAGCGATACAGGACGATCTAACTATGGCTACACCTTC,CASSDTGRSNYGYTF
TRBV6-1,TRBJ1-2,TRBD1,many,TGTGCCAGCAGTAGCGGACAGGGGGAGGGCTACACCTTC,CASSSGQGEGYTF
TRBV20-1,TRBJ2-1,TRBD2,-,TGCAGTGCTTTCCGGACTAGCGGGAGTAAGAATGAGCAGTTCTTC,CSAFRTSGSKNEQFF
TRBV4-3,TRBJ2-1,-,few,TGCGCCAGCAGCCAAGCCACGACCCCGGGACCGAGTACGGATGAGCAGTTCTTC,CASSQATTPGPSTDEQFF
TRBV25-1,TRBJ1-5,-,-,TGTGCCAGCAGCGAAGTCCATCAGCCCCAGCATTTT,CASSEVHQPQHF
TRBV18,TRBJ2-2,-,many,TGTGCCAGCTCACCTGCCGTTACCGGGGAGCTGTTTTTT,CASSPAVTGELFF
TRBV19,TRBJ2-1,TRBD2,many,TGTGCCAGTAGTATAGGGACTAGGAGCTCCTACAATGAGCAGTTCTTC,CASSIGTRSSYNEQFF
TRBV15,TRBJ2-5,-,many,TGTGCCACCAGCAGAGTTCTTAGAGGGGGTGGCAAGGAGACCCAGTACTTC,CATSRVLRGGGKETQYF
TRBV12-3/TRBV12-4,TRBJ1-1,-,many,TGTGCCAGCAGCCGTGGCGCAGCGTTGCGACAGTCCTTCACTGAAGCTTTCTTT,CASSRGAALRQSFTEAFF
TRBV13,TRBJ2-7,TRBD1,many,TGTGCCAGCAGCTTAGTGGACAGGGACTCCTACGAGCAGTACTTC,CASSLVDRDSYEQYF
TRBV30,TRBJ2-3,-,many,TGTGCCTGGAGTAAAGGGGTCACAGATACGCAGTATTTT,CAWSKGVTDTQYF